This T cell receptor (beta chain) was sequenced during a study of T cell repertoires in cytomegalovirus infection. Study at large: Shared public TCR beta signatures pointed to both CMV infection and a matching HLA type. Study-wide results and caveats: There were HLA-C-restricted CMV-specific TCR beta clonotypes dominating the ex vivo response.

CDR1 and CDR2 from the germline V gene are SGHDT and YYEEEE. The CDR3 is made up of 13 amino acids. The ends lost 4 bases at V and 7 bases at J; junction bases unmatched: 5. A word on this clonotype: Antigen unknown.

TCRdb re-derived calls from the reads in MiXCR, one entry per CDR3 protein. In the table there are around 740,000 distinct CDR3 sequences, 35% to 40% of which are singletons. Source material: PBMCs. V usage is TRBV5-6 and J usage is TRBJ1-1; 9 bases align to TRBD1. The origin of this receptor is a human donor in good health (CMV status not recorded). Some clones in this sample may be carry-over from other donors' samples. CDR3 nucleotides: TGTGCCAGCAGCCTCGGGACAGGGATTGAAGCTTTCTTT. Its translation is CASSLGTGIEAFF.